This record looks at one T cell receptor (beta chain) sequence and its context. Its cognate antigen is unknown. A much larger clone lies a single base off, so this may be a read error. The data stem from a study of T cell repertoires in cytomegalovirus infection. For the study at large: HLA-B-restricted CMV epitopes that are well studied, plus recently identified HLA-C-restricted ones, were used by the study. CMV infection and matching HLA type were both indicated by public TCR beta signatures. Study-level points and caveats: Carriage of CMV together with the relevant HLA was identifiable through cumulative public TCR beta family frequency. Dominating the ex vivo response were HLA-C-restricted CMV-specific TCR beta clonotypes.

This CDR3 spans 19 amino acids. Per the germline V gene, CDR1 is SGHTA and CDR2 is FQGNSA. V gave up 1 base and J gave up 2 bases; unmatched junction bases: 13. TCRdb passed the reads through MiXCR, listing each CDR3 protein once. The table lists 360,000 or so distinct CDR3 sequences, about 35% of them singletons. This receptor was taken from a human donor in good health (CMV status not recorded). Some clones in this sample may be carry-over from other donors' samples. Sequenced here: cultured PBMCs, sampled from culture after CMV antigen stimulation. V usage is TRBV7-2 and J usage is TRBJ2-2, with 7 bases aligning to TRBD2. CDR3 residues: CASSLVPASGGPNTGELFF. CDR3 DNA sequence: TGTGCCAGCAGCTTAGTGCCGGCTAGCGGAGGACCAAACACCGGGGAGCTGTTTTTT.